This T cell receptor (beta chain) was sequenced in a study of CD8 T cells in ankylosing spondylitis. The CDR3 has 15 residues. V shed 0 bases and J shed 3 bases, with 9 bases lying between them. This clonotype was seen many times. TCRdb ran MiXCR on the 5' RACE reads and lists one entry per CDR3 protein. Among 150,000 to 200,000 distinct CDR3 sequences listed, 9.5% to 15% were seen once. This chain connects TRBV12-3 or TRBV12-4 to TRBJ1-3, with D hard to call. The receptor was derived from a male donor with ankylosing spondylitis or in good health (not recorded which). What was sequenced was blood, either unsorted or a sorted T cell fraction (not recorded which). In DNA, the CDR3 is TGTGCCAGCAGTTTAGCAGGGATCGGTGGAAACACCATATATTTT. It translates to CASSLAGIGGNTIYF.